Listed below are T cell receptor beta chains from one sample, sequenced in a study of cytomegalovirus exposure and HLA in healthy donors. Profiled with immunoSEQ multiplex PCR; TCRdb holds only in-frame clones, not every one. The table lists 90,000 to 100,000 clones, less than 85% of them singletons. Sequencing used PBMCs. These receptors were obtained from a woman between 55 and 75 years old in good health and CMV-seropositive. The CDR3 runs from the conserved cysteine through the conserved F or W. The D gene is left open where the match is weak. Not all rows give a size; the values are once, few, many and, for expanded clones, a class.

v_gene	abundance	j_gene	d_gene	CDR3aa	CDR3nt
TRBV7-3	.	TRBJ2-1	.	CASSFAGVNEQFF	TGTGCCAGCAGCTTCGCCGGTGTCAATGAGCAGTTCTTC
TRBV29-1	once	TRBJ2-7	TRBD1	CSVGRTGREQYF	TGCAGCGTCGGACGGACAGGGCGGGAGCAGTACTTC
TRBV6-1	few	TRBJ2-7	.	CASSTGGAGTYEQYF	TGTGCCAGCAGTACTGGAGGGGCGGGGACCTACGAGCAGTACTTC
TRBV6-6	few	TRBJ2-7	.	CASSPEGFYEQYF	TGTGCCAGCAGTCCCGAGGGATTCTACGAGCAGTACTTC
TRBV4-1	few	TRBJ2-7	.	CASSGPGVDEQYF	TGCGCCAGCAGCGGCCCGGGAGTAGACGAGCAGTACTTC
TRBV19	.	TRBJ1-1	.	CASIQMAGRGGNTEAFF	TGTGCCAGTATCCAAATGGCCGGTCGGGGGGGGAACACTGAAGCTTTCTTT
TRBV11-2	.	TRBJ2-7	.	CASTVKPGFGQYF	TGTGCCAGCACCGTAAAACCAGGGTTTGGGCAGTACTTC
TRBV11-2	.	TRBJ2-7	.	CASSLGPSEQYF	TGTGCCAGCAGCTTGGGGCCGTCCGAGCAGTACTTC
TRBV19	.	TRBJ2-2	TRBD1	CASSGQGDTGELFF	TGTGCCAGTAGTGGCCAGGGGGACACCGGGGAGCTGTTTTTT
TRBV5-1	.	TRBJ2-3	.	CASSPRRGISTDTQYF	TGCGCCAGCAGCCCCCGAAGAGGGATTAGCACAGATACGCAGTATTTT
TRBV18	.	TRBJ1-1	TRBD1	CASSQGAADTEAFF	TGTGCCAGCTCACAGGGGGCTGCTGACACTGAAGCTTTCTTT
TRBV15	.	TRBJ2-7	TRBD1	CATSSRTGVRREQYF	TGTGCCACCAGCTCAAGGACAGGGGTCAGGAGGGAGCAGTACTTC
TRBV9	.	TRBJ1-1	.	CASSARGGLEAFF	TGTGCCAGCAGCGCCCGAGGTGGACTAGAAGCTTTCTTT
TRBV7-3	.	TRBJ1-1	TRBD1	CASRRNQGDTEAFF	TGTGCCAGCAGGAGAAATCAGGGGGACACTGAAGCTTTCTTT
TRBV7-8	.	TRBJ1-2	TRBD1	CASSGRQGAYYGYTF	TGTGCCAGCAGCGGTCGACAGGGGGCCTACTATGGCTACACCTTC
TRBV19	.	TRBJ2-1	TRBD1	CATTRQGIYNEQFF	TGTGCCACCACGAGACAGGGAATATACAATGAGCAGTTCTTC
TRBV27	.	TRBJ1-3	TRBD1	CASSLARGQGNTIYF	TGTGCCAGCAGTTTAGCGAGGGGGCAAGGAAACACCATATATTTT
TRBV4-2	.	TRBJ2-3	TRBD2	CASSQGLAGLDTQYF	TGTGCCAGCAGCCAGGGACTAGCGGGTCTAGATACGCAGTATTTT
TRBV11-2	once	TRBJ2-1	TRBD2	CASSLEALAGPSSYNEQFF	TGTGCGAGCAGCTTAGAAGCACTAGCGGGGCCAAGCTCCTACAATGAGCAGTTCTTC
TRBV25-1	.	TRBJ1-1	TRBD1	CASSRGQHTEAFF	TGTGCCAGTTCGCGGGGACAGCACACTGAAGCTTTCTTT
TRBV6-6	.	TRBJ1-1	.	CASTTSGGNTEAFF	TGTGCCAGCACCACATCTGGTGGGAACACTGAAGCTTTCTTT
TRBV29-1	.	TRBJ2-2	.	CSVASNTGELFF	TGCAGCGTGGCTAGTAACACCGGGGAGCTGTTTTTT
TRBV30	.	TRBJ1-6	TRBD1	CAWRFGTGYSPLHF	TGTGCCTGGAGATTCGGGACAGGGTATTCACCCCTCCACTTT
TRBV25-1	.	TRBJ2-1	.	CASSGANNEQFF	TGTGCCAGCAGTGGGGCAAACAATGAGCAGTTCTTC
TRBV15	.	TRBJ2-7	.	CATSGGERVQYF	TGTGCCACCAGCGGAGGGGAGAGGGTACAGTACTTC
TRBV4-1	.	TRBJ2-7	TRBD1	CASSQLGTVSYEQYF	TGCGCCAGCAGCCAACTAGGGACAGTCTCCTACGAGCAGTACTTC
TRBV19	few	TRBJ2-7	TRBD2	CASSILGTSGIYEQYF	TGTGCCAGTAGCATACTAGGGACTAGCGGGATCTACGAGCAGTACTTC
TRBV21-1	.	TRBJ1-2	.	CASSTGDGYTF	TGTGCCAGCAGCACAGGGGATGGCTACACCTTC
TRBV9	.	TRBJ2-3	TRBD1	CASSIQGAGDTQYF	TGTGCCAGCAGCATACAGGGGGCAGGAGATACGCAGTATTTT
TRBV19	.	TRBJ2-2	TRBD2	CASSAAGTSNTGELFF	TGTGCCAGTAGTGCCGCCGGGACTAGCAACACCGGGGAGCTGTTTTTT
TRBV2	.	TRBJ2-7	.	CASKWQDSYEQYF	TGTGCCAGCAAATGGCAGGACTCCTACGAGCAGTACTTC
TRBV28	.	TRBJ2-7	TRBD2	CASREGSYEQYF	TGTGCCAGTCGGGAGGGGAGTTACGAGCAGTACTTC
TRBV7-2	.	TRBJ2-3	TRBD2	CASSRGRGDTQYF	TGTGCCAGCAGCCGCGGGAGAGGGGATACGCAGTATTTT
TRBV7-7	.	TRBJ2-6	.	CASSPGSSGANVLTF	TGTGCTAGCAGCCCAGGGTCCTCTGGGGCCAACGTCCTGACTTTC
TRBV30	.	TRBJ2-3	TRBD2	CAWSRLAGVGVTDTQYF	TGTGCCTGGAGCAGACTAGCGGGAGTAGGTGTTACAGATACGCAGTATTTT
TRBV25-1	.	TRBJ2-7	.	CASRNGFYEQYF	TGTGCCAGCAGGAACGGGTTTTACGAGCAGTACTTC
TRBV4-1	.	TRBJ2-1	TRBD2	CASSRAGAYNEQFF	TGCGCCAGCAGTAGAGCGGGAGCCTACAATGAGCAGTTCTTC
TRBV9	.	TRBJ2-7	TRBD2	CASSAGTSLSYEQYF	TGTGCCAGCAGCGCCGGGACTAGCCTCTCCTACGAGCAGTACTTC
TRBV19	many	TRBJ2-1	TRBD2	CASSIRAGGGYNEQFF	TGTGCCAGTAGTATAAGAGCGGGAGGAGGTTACAATGAGCAGTTCTTC
TRBV11-2	.	TRBJ2-3	.	CASSLSSVNTQYF	TGTGCCAGCAGCTTATCTAGTGTGAATACGCAGTATTTT
TRBV27	.	TRBJ2-3	.	CASSLSRGRGYSTDTQYF	TGTGCCAGCAGTTTATCTAGGGGCAGGGGTTATAGCACAGATACGCAGTATTTT
TRBV11-2	few	TRBJ1-2	TRBD1	CASSLSGQGASGYTF	TGTGCCAGCAGCTTATCCGGACAGGGGGCGAGTGGCTACACCTTC
TRBV5-1	.	TRBJ1-2	TRBD1	CASSLDRSNYGYTF	TGCGCCAGCAGTCTGGACAGGTCTAACTATGGCTACACCTTC
TRBV7-9	.	TRBJ2-5	TRBD2	CASSSWDLAGIETQYF	TGTGCCAGCAGCTCTTGGGATCTAGCGGGAATAGAGACCCAGTACTTC
TRBV9	.	TRBJ2-3	TRBD2	CASSRGTSGSTDTQYF	TGTGCCAGCAGCCGGGGGACTAGCGGGAGCACAGATACGCAGTATTTT
TRBV11-2	.	TRBJ1-3	.	CASSFQGTTGNTIYF	TGTGCCAGCAGCTTCCAGGGGACCACTGGAAACACCATATATTTT
TRBV7-3	.	TRBJ1-1	TRBD1	CASSSSGTGRAFF	TGTGCCAGCAGCTCTTCCGGGACAGGGCGGGCTTTCTTT
TRBV7-6	.	TRBJ2-2	.	CASSPGQRGSPGELFF	TGTGCCAGCAGCCCCGGACAGAGGGGGAGCCCCGGGGAGCTGTTTTTT
TRBV29-1	.	TRBJ2-5	.	CSVDRGRSSETQYF	TGCAGCGTTGACAGGGGCCGTTCAAGTGAGACCCAGTACTTC
TRBV5-8	.	TRBJ2-7	.	CASSPYVASWSGAYEQYF	TGTGCCAGCAGTCCATATGTGGCCAGCTGGAGTGGGGCTTACGAGCAGTACTTC
TRBV18	.	TRBJ1-1	.	CASSPFSGGITEAFF	TGTGCCAGCTCACCATTTTCGGGGGGCATCACTGAAGCTTTCTTT
TRBV15	.	TRBJ1-1	.	CATSTAGVLGEAFF	TGTGCCACCAGCACAGCAGGGGTTCTTGGTGAAGCTTTCTTT
TRBV13	.	TRBJ2-1	.	CASSLSLLYNEQFF	TGTGCCAGCAGCTTAAGCCTACTCTACAATGAGCAGTTCTTC